The clone carrying this T cell receptor beta chain was observed a few times. Its specificity is unknown. The J segment lost 4 bases and the V segment lost 4 bases, leaving 13 bases of the junction unmatched. This CDR3 has 17 amino acids. Germline CDR1 reads SGHRS; CDR2 reads YFSETQ. This record belongs to a study of type 1 regulatory T cells. For the study at large: T-allo10 is an in vitro-generated, Tr1-enriched CD4 T cell product specific for alloantigen. General study points: Type 1 regulatory T cells had a more restricted TCR repertoire than non-type 1 regulatory T cells.

TCRdb recomputed calls from the reads with MiXCR, one row per CDR3 protein. The sample includes about 69,000 distinct CDR3 sequences, less than 25% of them seen just once. This TCR derives from a human donor in good health. This chain joins TRBV5-1 and TRBJ2-5, with TRBD1 identical over 10 bases. Sample: cultured type 1 regulatory T (Tr1) cells, either the whole culture or a sorted fraction (not recorded which). In nucleotides, the CDR3 is TGCGCCAGCAGCCCGGACGGGACAGGGGTTTTTGGAGAGACCCAGTACTTC. Its translation: CASSPDGTGVFGETQYF.